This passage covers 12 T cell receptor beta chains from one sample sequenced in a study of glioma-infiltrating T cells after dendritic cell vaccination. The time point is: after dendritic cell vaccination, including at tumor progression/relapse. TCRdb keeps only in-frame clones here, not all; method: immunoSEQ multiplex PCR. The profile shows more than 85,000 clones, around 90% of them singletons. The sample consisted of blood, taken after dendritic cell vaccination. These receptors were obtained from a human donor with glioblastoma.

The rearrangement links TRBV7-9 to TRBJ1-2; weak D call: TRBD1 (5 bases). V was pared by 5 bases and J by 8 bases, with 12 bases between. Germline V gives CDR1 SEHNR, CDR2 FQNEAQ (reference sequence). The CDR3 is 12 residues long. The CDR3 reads CASSPGGNGYTF. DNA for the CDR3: TGTGCCAGCAGCCCGGGGGGAAACGGCTACACCTTC.

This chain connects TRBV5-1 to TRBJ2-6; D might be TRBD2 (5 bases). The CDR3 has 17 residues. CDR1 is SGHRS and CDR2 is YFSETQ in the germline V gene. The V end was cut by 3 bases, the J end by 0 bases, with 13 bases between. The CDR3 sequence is CASSWAQGLSGANVLTF. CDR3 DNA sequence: TGCGCCAGCAGCTGGGCCCAAGGACTCTCTGGGGCCAACGTCCTGACTTTC.

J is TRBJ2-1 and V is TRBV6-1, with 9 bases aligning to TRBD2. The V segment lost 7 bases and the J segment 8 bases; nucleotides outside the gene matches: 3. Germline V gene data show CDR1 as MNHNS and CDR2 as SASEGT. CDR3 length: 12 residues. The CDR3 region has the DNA TGTGCCAGCACAAAGCGGGAGGATGAGCAGTTCTTC. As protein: CASTKREDEQFF.

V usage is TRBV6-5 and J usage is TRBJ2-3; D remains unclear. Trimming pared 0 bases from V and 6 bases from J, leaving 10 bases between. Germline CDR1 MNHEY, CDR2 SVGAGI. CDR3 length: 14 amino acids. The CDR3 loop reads CASSYSAGRDTQYF. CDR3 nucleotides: TGTGCCAGCAGTTACTCGGCAGGCCGTGATACGCAGTATTTT.

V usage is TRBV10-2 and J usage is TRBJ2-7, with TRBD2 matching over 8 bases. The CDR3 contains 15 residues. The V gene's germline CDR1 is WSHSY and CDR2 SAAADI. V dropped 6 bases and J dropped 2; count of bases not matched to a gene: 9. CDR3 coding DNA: TGCGCCAGCAGCCCTACTAGCGGACCAACCTACGAGCAGTACTTC. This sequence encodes CASSPTSGPTYEQYF.

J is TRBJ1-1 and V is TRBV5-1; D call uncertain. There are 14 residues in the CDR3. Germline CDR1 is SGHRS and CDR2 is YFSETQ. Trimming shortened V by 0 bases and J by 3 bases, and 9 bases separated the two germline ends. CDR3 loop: CASSLGGADTEAFF. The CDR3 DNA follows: TGCGCCAGCAGCTTGGGGGGAGCGGACACTGAAGCTTTCTTT. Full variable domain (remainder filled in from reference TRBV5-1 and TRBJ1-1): KAGVTQTPRYLIKTRGQQVTLSCSPISGHRSVSWYQQTPGQGLQFLFEYFSETQRNKGNFPGRFSGRQFSNSRSEMNVSTLELGDSALYLCASSLGGADTEAFFGQGTRLTVV.

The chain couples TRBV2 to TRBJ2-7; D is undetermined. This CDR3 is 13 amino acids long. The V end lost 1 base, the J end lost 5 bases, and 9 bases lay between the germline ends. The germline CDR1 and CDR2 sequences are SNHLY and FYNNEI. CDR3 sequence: CASSEESDDEQYF. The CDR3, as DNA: TGTGCCAGCAGTGAAGAGAGCGACGACGAGCAGTACTTC.

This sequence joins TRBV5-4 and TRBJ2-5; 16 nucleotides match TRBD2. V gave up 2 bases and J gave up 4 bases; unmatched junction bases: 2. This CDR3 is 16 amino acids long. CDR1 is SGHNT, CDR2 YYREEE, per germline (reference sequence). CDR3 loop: CASSFGTSGGGETQYF. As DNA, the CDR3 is TGTGCCAGCAGCTTTGGGACTAGCGGGGGGGGAGAGACCCAGTACTTC.

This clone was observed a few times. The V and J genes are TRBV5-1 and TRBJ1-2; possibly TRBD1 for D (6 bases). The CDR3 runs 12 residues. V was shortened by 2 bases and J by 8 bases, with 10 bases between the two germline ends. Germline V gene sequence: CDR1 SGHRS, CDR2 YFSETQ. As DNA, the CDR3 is TGCGCCAGCAGCTTTGATCAGGGGGGCTACACCTTC. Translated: CASSFDQGGYTF.

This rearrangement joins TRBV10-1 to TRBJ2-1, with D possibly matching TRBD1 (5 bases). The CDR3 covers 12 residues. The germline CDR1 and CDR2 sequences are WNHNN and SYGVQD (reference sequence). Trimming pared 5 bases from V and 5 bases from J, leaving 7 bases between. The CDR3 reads CASSPGNNEQFF. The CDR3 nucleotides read TGCGCCAGCAGTCCAGGGAACAATGAGCAGTTCTTC.

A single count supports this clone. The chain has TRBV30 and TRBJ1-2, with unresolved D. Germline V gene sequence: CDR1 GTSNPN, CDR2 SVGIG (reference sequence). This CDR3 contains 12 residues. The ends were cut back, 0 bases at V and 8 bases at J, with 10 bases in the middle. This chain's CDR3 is CAWSVGSRGYTF. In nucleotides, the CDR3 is TGTGCCTGGAGTGTAGGGAGTCGGGGCTACACCTTC.

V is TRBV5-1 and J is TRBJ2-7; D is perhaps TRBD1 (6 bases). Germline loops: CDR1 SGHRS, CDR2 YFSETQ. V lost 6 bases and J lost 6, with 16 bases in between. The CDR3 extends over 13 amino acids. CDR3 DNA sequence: TGCGCCAGCAATAAGGACCGAGGGGGCGAGCAGTACTTC. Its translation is CASNKDRGGEQYF.